What follows describes a single T cell receptor (beta chain). V gave up 9 bases and J gave up 0 bases; unmatched junction bases: 6. Germline CDR1 MNHNY, CDR2 SVGAGI (reference sequence). This CDR3 contains 14 residues. The assay was immunoSEQ multiplex PCR, and TCRdb's table has in-frame clones only and misses some. The sample lists 90,000 to 120,000 clones; approximately 85% were seen once. This sample was included in a study of PD-L1 blockade in urothelial cancer. About the research overall: The year 2014 saw patients start atezolizumab, 1,200 mg intravenously every 3 weeks.

The material sequenced was PBMCs, taken around atezolizumab (anti-PD-L1) treatment. The receptor's source is a man in his forties or fifties with urothelial cancer. The chain joins TRBV6-6 to TRBJ2-3; 7 bases match TRBD2. CDR3 protein: CASHGAGSTDTQYF. In nucleotides, the CDR3 is TGTGCCAGTCATGGAGCGGGAAGCACAGATACGCAGTATTTT.